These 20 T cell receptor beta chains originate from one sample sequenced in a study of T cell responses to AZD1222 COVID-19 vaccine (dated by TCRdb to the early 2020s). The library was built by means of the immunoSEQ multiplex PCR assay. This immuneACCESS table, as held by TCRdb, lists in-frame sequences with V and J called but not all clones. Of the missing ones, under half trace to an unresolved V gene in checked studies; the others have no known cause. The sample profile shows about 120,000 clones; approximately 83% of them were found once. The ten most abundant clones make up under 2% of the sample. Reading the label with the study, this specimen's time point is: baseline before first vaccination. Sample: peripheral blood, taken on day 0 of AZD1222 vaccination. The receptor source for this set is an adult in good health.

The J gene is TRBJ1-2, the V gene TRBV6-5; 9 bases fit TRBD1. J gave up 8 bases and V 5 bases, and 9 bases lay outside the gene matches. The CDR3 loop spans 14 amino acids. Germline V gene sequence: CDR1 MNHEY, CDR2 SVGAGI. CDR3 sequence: CASSPKGTGRGYTF. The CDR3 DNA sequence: TGTGCCAGCAGTCCCAAAGGGACAGGGAGAGGCTACACCTTC.

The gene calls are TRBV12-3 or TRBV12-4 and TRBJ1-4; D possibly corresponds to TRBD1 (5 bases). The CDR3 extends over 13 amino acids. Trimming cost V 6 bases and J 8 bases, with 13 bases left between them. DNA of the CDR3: TGTGCCAGCAGCCAGGGAGGAGTCGAAAAACTGTTTTTT. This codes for CASSQGGVEKLFF.

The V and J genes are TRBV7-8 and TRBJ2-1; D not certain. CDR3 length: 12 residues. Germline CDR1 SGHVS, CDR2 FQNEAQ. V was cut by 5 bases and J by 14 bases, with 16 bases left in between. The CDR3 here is CASSLPRVGKFF. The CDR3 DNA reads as TGTGCCAGCAGCCTGCCCCGAGTGGGTAAGTTCTTC.

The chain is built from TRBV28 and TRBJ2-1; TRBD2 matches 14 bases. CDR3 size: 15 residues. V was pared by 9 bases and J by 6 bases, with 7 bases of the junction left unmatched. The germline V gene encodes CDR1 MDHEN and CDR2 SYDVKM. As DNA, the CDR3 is TGTGCCAGTCTTACCGGGACTAGCGGGAGCAATGAGCAGTTCTTC. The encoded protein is CASLTGTSGSNEQFF.

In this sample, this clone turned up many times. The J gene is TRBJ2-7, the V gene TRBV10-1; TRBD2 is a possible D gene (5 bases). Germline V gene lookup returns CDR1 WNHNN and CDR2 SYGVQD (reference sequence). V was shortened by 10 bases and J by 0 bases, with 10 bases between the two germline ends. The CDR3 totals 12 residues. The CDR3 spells CAIRRISYEQYF. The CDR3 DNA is TGCGCCATCAGGAGGATCTCCTACGAGCAGTACTTC.

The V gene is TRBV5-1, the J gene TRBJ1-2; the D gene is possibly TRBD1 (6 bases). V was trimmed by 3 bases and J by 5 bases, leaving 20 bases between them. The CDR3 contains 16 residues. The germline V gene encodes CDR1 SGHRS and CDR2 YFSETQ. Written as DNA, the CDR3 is TGCGCCAGCAGCTCCGAACCCCCCGGGACAACATATGGCTACACCTTC. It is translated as CASSSEPPGTTYGYTF.

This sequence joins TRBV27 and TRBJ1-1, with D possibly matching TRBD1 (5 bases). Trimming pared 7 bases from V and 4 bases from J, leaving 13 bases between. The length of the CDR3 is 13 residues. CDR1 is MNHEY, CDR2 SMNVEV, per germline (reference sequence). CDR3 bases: TGTGCCAGCACCCCGCAGGGTCGCACTGAAGCTTTCTTT. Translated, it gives CASTPQGRTEAFF.

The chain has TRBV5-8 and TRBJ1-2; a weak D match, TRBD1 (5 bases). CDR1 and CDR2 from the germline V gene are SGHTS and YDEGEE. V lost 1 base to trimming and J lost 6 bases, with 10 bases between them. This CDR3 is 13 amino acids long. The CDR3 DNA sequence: TGTGCCAGCAGCTTGAAAACGGGGGATGGCTACACCTTC. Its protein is CASSLKTGDGYTF.

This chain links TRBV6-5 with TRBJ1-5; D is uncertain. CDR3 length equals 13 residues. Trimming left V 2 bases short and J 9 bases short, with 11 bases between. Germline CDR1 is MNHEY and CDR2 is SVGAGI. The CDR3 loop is CASSYQTLGPQHF. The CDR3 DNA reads TGTGCCAGCAGTTACCAGACCCTGGGGCCCCAGCATTTT.

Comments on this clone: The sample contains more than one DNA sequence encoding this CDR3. The CDR3 region has the DNA TGTGCCAGCAGCTACCTCACAGATACGCAGTATTTT. This gives the protein CASSYLTDTQYF. This sequence joins TRBV7-2 and TRBJ2-3, with no clear D. V was shortened by 4 bases and J by 2 bases, with 4 bases between the two germline ends. Germline CDR1 SGHTA, CDR2 FQGNSA. The CDR3 runs 12 residues.

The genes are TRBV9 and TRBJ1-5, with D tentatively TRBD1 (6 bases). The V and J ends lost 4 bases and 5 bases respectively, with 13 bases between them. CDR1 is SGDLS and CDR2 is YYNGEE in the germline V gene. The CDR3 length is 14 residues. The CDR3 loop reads CASSPQGIDQPQHF. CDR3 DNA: TGTGCCAGCAGCCCTCAGGGGATCGATCAGCCCCAGCATTTT.

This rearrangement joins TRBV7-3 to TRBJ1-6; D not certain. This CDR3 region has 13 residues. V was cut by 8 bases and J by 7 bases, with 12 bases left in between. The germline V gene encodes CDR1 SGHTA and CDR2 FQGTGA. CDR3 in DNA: TGTGCCAGCCGGCAGTTTGGAAATTCACCCCTCCACTTT. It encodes CASRQFGNSPLHF.

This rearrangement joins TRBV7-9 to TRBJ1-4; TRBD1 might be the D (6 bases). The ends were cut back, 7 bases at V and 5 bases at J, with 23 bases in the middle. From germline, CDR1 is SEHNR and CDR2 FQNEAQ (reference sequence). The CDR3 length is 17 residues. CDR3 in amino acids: CASNARTDLSRNEKLFF. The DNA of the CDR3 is TGTGCCAGCAACGCTAGGACAGACCTTAGCCGGAATGAAAAACTGTTTTTT.

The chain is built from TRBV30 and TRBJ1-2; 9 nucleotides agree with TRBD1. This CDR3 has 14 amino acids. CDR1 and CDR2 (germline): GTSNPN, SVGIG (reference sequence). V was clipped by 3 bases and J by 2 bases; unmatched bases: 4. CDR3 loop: CAWRMDRGNYGYTF. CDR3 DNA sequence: TGTGCCTGGAGGATGGACAGGGGAAACTATGGCTACACCTTC.

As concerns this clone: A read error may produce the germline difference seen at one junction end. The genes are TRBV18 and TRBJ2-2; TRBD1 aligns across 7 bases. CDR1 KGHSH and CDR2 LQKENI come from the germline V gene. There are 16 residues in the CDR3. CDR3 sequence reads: CASSLTPGQNPGELFF. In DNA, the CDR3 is TGTGCCAGCTCACTGACGCCGGGACAGAACCCCGGGGAGCTGTTTTTT.

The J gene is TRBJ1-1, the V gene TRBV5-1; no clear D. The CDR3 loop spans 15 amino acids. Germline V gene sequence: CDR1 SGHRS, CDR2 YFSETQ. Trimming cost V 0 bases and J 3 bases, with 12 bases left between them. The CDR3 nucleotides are TGCGCCAGCAGCTTGGGGGCGCCCGAGGACACTGAAGCTTTCTTT. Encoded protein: CASSLGAPEDTEAFF. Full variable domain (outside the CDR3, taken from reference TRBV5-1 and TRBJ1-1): KAGVTQTPRYLIKTRGQQVTLSCSPISGHRSVSWYQQTPGQGLQFLFEYFSETQRNKGNFPGRFSGRQFSNSRSEMNVSTLELGDSALYLCASSLGAPEDTEAFFGQGTRLTVV.

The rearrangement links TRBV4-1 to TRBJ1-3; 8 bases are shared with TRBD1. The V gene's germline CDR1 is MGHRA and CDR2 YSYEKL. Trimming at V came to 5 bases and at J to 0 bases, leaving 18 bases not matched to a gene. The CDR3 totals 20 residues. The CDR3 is CASSFRSSGTGVGSGNTIYF. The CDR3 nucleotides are TGCGCCAGCAGCTTCCGATCCTCCGGGACAGGAGTAGGCTCTGGAAACACCATATATTTT.

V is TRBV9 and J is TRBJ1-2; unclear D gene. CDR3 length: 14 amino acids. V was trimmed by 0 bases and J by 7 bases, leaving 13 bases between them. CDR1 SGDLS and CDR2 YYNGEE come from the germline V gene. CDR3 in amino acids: CASSVAVGWAGYTF. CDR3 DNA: TGTGCCAGCAGCGTAGCTGTGGGCTGGGCTGGCTACACCTTC.

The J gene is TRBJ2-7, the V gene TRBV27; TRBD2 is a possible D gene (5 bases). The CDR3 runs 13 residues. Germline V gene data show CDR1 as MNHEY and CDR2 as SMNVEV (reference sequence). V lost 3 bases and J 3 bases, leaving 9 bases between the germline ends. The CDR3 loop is CASSLRVSYEQYF. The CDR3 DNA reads TGTGCCAGCAGTTTGAGGGTGAGCTACGAGCAGTACTTC.

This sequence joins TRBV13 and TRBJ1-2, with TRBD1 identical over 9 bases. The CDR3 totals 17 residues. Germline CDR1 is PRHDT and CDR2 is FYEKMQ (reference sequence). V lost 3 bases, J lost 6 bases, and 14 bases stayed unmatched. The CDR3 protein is CASSFAPYDRGRNGYTF. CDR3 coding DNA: TGTGCCAGCAGCTTCGCCCCCTATGACAGGGGGAGAAATGGCTACACCTTC.